Presented here are 5 T cell receptor beta chains from one specimen sequenced in a study of shared clonotypes between healthy human individuals. Here immunoSEQ multiplex PCR was the method, and the copy in TCRdb shows in-frame clones only, minus some. Of roughly 2,500,000 clones in the sample, approximately 93% are singletons; the top ten hold about 0.39%. Input material: naive CD4+ T cells from PBMCs. Subset here: CD45RA+ positively selected. These receptor sequences come from a man between 18 and 35 years old in good health. Some clones in this sample may be carry-over from other donors' samples.

The chain has TRBV6-5 and TRBJ2-1; D remains ambiguous. Per germline, CDR1 MNHEY and CDR2 SVGAGI. The length of the CDR3 is 14 residues. V shed 4 bases and J shed 10 bases, with 17 bases lying between them. The CDR3 region has the DNA TGTGCCAGCAGTTCCGGGCTTAGCTGGTTGGAGCAGTTCTTC. Translation gives CASSSGLSWLEQFF.

About this clone: Because the CDR3's place on the DNA is in doubt, the DNA is left out and the CDR3 is given as listed by TCRdb. The V call is TRBV21-1, the J call TRBJ2-7; no check of the table's D call, TRBD2, against the DNA was made. TRBV21-1 has pseudogene status. The CDR3 length equals 16 residues, ends included. The CDR3 sequence is CASSKFAGGTTSLQYF.

The chain joins TRBV6-6 to TRBJ2-7; 10 positions match TRBD1. The CDR3 contains 15 residues. The junction had 9 bases not matched to a gene; V was cut back by 7 bases and J by 3 bases. CDR1 is MNHNY, CDR2 SVGAGI, per germline (reference sequence). The CDR3: CASTKRDRGFYEQYF. CDR3 coding DNA: TGTGCCAGCACTAAAAGGGACAGGGGTTTCTACGAGCAGTACTTC.

V and J are TRBV28 and TRBJ1-4; D is unclear. Germline V gene data show CDR1 as MDHEN and CDR2 as SYDVKM. Between the trimmed V and J ends, which lost 3 bases and 7 bases, there was a span of 15 bases. The CDR3 length is 15 residues. The CDR3 is CASSFSGIWTEKLFF. CDR3 in DNA: TGTGCCAGCAGTTTCTCGGGGATTTGGACTGAAAAACTGTTTTTT.

This chain connects TRBV18 to TRBJ2-5; either TRBD1 or TRBD2 may fit D (5 bases each). Germline CDR1 reads KGHSH; CDR2 reads LQKENI. Trimming shortened V by 6 bases and J by 1 base, and 18 bases separated the two germline ends. CDR3 length equals 16 residues. CDR3 in amino acids: CASSPAGAGFQETQYF. The CDR3 DNA sequence: TGTGCCAGCTCCCCCGCCGGGGCTGGGTTCCAAGAGACCCAGTACTTC.